This TCR beta chain was found in a study of CD8+ T cells in alopecia areata. As regards this clone: What it recognizes is unknown.

Findings of the study overall: When scalp samples are sequenced, resident alphabeta T cells of normal skin are also captured. Normal scalp had lower clonality than lesional scalp, with alopecia totalis/universalis lesions showing this most strongly.

RNA extraction was followed by reverse transcription into cDNA, which acted as the sequencing template. Sequenced by immunoSEQ multiplex PCR; TCRdb stores in-frame clones only, minus some. The profile covers tens of thousands of clones, with roughly 51% appearing a single time and just over 5.5% taken by the ten largest. The CDR3 totals 12 residues. The V and J ends lost 6 bases and 7 bases respectively, with 13 bases between them. The germline V gene encodes CDR1 SQVTM and CDR2 ANQGSEA. Punch biopsies of lesional scalp, plus peripheral blood, were taken from alopecia areata patients. Material: NKG2D-high CD8+ T cells sorted from blood. This TCR was sampled from a human donor with alopecia areata. V gene TRBV29-1 combines with J gene TRBJ2-1; D is unclear. CDR3 coding DNA: TGCAGCGTGCCAGTCGATGGAAATGAGCAGTTCTTC. This gives the protein CSVPVDGNEQFF.